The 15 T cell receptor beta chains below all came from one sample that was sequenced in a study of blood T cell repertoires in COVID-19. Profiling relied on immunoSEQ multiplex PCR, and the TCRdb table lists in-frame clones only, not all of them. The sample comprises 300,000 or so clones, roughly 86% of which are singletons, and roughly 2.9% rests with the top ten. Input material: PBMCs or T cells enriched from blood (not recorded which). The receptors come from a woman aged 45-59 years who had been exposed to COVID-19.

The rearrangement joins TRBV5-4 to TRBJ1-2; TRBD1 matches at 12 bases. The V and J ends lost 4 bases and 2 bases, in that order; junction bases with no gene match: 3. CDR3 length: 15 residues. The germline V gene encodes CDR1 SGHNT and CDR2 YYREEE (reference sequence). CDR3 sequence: CASSQGQGANYGYTF. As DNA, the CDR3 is TGTGCCAGCAGCCAGGGACAGGGGGCCAACTATGGCTACACCTTC.

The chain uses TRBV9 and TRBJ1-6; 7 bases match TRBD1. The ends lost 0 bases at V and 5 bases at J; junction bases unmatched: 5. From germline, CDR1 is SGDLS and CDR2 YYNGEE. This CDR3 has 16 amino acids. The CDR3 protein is CASSVGTGGNNSPLHF. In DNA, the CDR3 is TGTGCCAGCAGCGTAGGGACAGGCGGAAATAATTCACCCCTCCACTTT.

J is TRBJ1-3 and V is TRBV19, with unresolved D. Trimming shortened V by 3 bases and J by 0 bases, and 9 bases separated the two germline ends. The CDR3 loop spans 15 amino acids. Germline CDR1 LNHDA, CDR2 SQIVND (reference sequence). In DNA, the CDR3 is TGTGCCAGTAGTATTTCAGGAACCTCTGGAAACACCATATATTTT. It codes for CASSISGTSGNTIYF.

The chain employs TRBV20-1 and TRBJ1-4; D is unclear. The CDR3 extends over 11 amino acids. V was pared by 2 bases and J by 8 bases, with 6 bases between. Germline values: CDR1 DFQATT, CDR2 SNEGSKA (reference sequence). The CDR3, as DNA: TGCAGTGCTAGACCCGGGGAAAAACTGTTTTTT. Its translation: CSARPGEKLFF.

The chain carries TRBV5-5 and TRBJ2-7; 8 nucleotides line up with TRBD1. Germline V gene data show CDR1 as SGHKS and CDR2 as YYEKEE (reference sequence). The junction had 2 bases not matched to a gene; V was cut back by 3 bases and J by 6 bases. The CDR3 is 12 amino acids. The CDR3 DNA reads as TGTGCCAGCAGCTGGGACAGGCGCGAGCAGTACTTC. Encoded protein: CASSWDRREQYF.

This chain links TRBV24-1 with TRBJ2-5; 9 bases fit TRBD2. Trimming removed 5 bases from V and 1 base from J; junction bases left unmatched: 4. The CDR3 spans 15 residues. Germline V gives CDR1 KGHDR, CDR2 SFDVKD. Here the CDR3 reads CATSVSGGPQETQYF. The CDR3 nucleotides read TGTGCCACCAGTGTGAGCGGGGGGCCCCAAGAGACCCAGTACTTC.

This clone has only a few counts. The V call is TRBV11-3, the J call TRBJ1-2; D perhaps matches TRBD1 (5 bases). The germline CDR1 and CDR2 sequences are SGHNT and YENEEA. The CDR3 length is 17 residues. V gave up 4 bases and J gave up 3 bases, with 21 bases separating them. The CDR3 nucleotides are TGTGCCAGCAGCTCCTTCTCCGACAAGGGGAACTACTATGGCTACACCTTC. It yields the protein CASSSFSDKGNYYGYTF. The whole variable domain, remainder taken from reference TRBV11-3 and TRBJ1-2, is EAGVVQSPRYKIIEKKQPVAFWCNPISGHNTLYWYLQNLGQGPELLIRYENEEAVDDSQLPKDRFSAERLKGVDSTLKIQPAELGDSAVYLCASSSFSDKGNYYGYTFGSGTRLTVV.

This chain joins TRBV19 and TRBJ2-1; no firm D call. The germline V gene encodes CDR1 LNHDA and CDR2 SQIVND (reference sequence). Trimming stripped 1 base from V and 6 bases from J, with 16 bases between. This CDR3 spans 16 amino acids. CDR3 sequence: CASSIGINWQSNEQFF. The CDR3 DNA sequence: TGTGCCAGTAGTATAGGTATAAATTGGCAGTCCAATGAGCAGTTCTTC. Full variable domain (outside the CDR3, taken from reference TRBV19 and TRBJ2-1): DGGITQSPKYLFRKEGQNVTLSCEQNLNHDAMYWYRQDPGQGLRLIYYSQIVNDFQKGDIAEGYSVSREKKESFPLTVTSAQKNPTAFYLCASSIGINWQSNEQFFGPGTRLTVL.

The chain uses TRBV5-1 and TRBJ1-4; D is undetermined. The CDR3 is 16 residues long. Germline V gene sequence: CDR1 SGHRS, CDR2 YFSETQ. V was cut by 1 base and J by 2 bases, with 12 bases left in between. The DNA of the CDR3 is TGCGCCAGCAGCTTGTTACCGGGTAGGACTAATGAAAAACTGTTTTTT. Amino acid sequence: CASSLLPGRTNEKLFF.

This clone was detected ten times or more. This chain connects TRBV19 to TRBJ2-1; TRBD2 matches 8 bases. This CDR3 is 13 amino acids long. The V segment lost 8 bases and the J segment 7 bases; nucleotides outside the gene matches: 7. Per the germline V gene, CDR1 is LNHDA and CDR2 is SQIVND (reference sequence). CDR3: CASGWTGGNEQFF. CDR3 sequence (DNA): TGTGCCAGTGGCTGGACGGGGGGGAATGAGCAGTTCTTC.

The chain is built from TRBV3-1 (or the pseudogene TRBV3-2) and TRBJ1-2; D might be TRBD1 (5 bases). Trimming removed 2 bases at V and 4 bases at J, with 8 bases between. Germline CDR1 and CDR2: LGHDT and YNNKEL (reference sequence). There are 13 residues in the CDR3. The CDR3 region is CASSQQGPYGYTF. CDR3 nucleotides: TGTGCCAGCAGCCAACAGGGTCCCTATGGCTACACCTTC.

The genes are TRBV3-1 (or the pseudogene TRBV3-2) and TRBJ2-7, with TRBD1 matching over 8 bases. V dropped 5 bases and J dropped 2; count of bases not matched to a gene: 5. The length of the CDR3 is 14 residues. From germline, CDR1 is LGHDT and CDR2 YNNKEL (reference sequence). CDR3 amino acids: CASSGQGFTYEQYF. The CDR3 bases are TGTGCCAGCAGCGGACAGGGTTTCACCTACGAGCAGTACTTC.

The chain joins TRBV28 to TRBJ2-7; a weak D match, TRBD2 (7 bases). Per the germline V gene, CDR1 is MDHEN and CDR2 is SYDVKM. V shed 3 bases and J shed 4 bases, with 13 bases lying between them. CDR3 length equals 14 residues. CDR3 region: CASSFGGPIYEQYF. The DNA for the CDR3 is TGTGCCAGCAGTTTCGGGGGGCCTATATACGAGCAGTACTTC.

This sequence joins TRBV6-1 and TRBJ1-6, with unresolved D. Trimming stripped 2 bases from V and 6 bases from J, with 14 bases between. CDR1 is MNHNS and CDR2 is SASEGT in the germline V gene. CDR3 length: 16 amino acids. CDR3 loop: CASSERGQLTNSPLHF. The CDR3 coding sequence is TGTGCCAGCAGTGAAAGAGGCCAGCTTACTAATTCACCCCTCCACTTT.

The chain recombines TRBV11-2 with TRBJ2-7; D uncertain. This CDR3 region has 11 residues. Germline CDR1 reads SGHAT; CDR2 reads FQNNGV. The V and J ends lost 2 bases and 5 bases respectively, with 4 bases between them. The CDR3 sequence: CASSLLHEQYF. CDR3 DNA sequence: TGTGCCAGCAGCTTACTTCACGAGCAGTACTTC.